A selection of T cell receptor beta chains follows, all from one sample in a study of blood T cell repertoires in COVID-19. TCRdb keeps only in-frame clones here, not all; method: immunoSEQ multiplex PCR. In the table there are about 270,000 clones, over 80% of which are singletons. The specimen was PBMCs or T cells enriched from blood (not recorded which). The receptors stem from a woman in her 30s with acute COVID-19. CDR3s include the opening cysteine and the closing phenylalanine or tryptophan. A D gene is named only where the DNA matches it firmly. Rows give clone size only sometimes, using once, few, many, or a class for an expanded clone.

V gene	D gene	clone size	J gene	CDR3 DNA	CDR3 protein
TRBV15	.	.	TRBJ1-2	TGTGCCACCAGCAGAGGGGGGACTTCTCTCTATGGCTACACCTTC	CATSRGGTSLYGYTF
TRBV28	.	.	TRBJ2-7	TGTGCCAGCAGTTTCAGAGTAGGGACTGTTGACTACGAGCAGTACTTC	CASSFRVGTVDYEQYF
TRBV2	.	.	TRBJ2-7	TGTGCCAGCAGTGAACAGAACGAGCAGTACTTC	CASSEQNEQYF
TRBV6-5	.	.	TRBJ2-7	TGTGCCAGCAGACAGTCCTACGAGCAGTACTTC	CASRQSYEQYF
TRBV19	TRBD2	.	TRBJ2-2	TGTGCCAGTAGTACCAGACTAGCCGAGAACACCGGGGAGCTGTTTTTT	CASSTRLAENTGELFF
TRBV19	TRBD1	.	TRBJ2-2	TGTGCCACCCTCACCGGGACAGGGGCCTTAATGAACACCGGGGAGCTGTTTTTT	CATLTGTGALMNTGELFF
TRBV11-2	TRBD1	.	TRBJ2-2	TGTGCCAGCAGTGGGGACAGGGGAATCGGGGAGCTGTTTTTT	CASSGDRGIGELFF
TRBV19	TRBD1	.	TRBJ1-4	TGTGCCAGCAATACAGGGGCTAGTGAAAAACTGTTTTTT	CASNTGASEKLFF
TRBV6-5	.	.	TRBJ2-5	TGTGCCAGCAGTCCTCACAGGTCTTCCCAAGAGACCCAGTACTTC	CASSPHRSSQETQYF
TRBV9	TRBD1	.	TRBJ1-3	TGTGCCAGCAGCGAGGGGACAGCCGAATCCTCGAACACCATATATTTT	CASSEGTAESSNTIYF
TRBV7-3	TRBD2	.	TRBJ2-2	TGTGCCAGCAGCTTGCGGACTAGCGGAAACACCGGGGAGCTGTTTTTT	CASSLRTSGNTGELFF
TRBV6-5	.	.	TRBJ1-2	TGTGCCAGCAGTTCCTCGACGGGGGGCGGCTACTATGGCTACACCTTC	CASSSSTGGGYYGYTF
TRBV30	.	once	TRBJ1-2	TGTGCCTGGAGTGTCGGTATCAAGAACTATGGCTACACCTTC	CAWSVGIKNYGYTF
TRBV7-3	TRBD2	.	TRBJ2-6	TGTGCCAGCAGCTTGACTAGCGGGGCTGGGGCCAACGTCCTGACTTTC	CASSLTSGAGANVLTF
TRBV14	.	.	TRBJ2-2	TGTGCCAGCAGCCGTACGGGACATACGAACACCGGGGAGCTGTTTTTT	CASSRTGHTNTGELFF
TRBV10-3	TRBD1	.	TRBJ2-7	TGTGCCATCAGTGGGGGGACAGGGGGTGCCTACGAGCAGTACTTC	CAISGGTGGAYEQYF
TRBV28	TRBD1	.	TRBJ2-2	TGTGCCAGCCGGACAGGGTGGGCCGGGGAGCTGTTTTTT	CASRTGWAGELFF
TRBV7-2	.	.	TRBJ2-7	TGTGCCAGCAGCCGGCGGGCCATACCACCGGGGGAGCAGTACTTC	CASSRRAIPPGEQYF
TRBV5-1	.	once	TRBJ1-6	TGCGCCAGCAGCCCAAAAAGGTCAGGGCTGAGTGGTAATTCACCCCTCCACTTT	CASSPKRSGLSGNSPLHF
TRBV18	.	.	TRBJ2-5	TGTGCCAGCTCACCACGACCCGGACAGCCATTCCAAGAGACCCAGTACTTC	CASSPRPGQPFQETQYF
TRBV5-6	.	.	TRBJ1-1	TGTGCCAGCAGCCGGGACACTGAAGCTTTCTTT	CASSRDTEAFF
TRBV2	.	.	TRBJ1-2	TGTGCCAGCAGTGAAAGCGGCGCCCTAGCTAACTATGGCTACACCTTC	CASSESGALANYGYTF
TRBV7-2	TRBD2	.	TRBJ2-7	TGTGCCAGCAGCTCACCCCGACTAGCGGGAGGGACCTACGAGCAGTACTTC	CASSSPRLAGGTYEQYF
TRBV3-1/TRBV3-2	.	.	TRBJ2-2	TGTGCCAGCAGCGCAGTTCTCACCGGGGAGCTGTTTTTT	CASSAVLTGELFF
TRBV13	.	once	TRBJ1-4	TGTGCCAGCAGCTTAGCAGGGATTCGAGAAAAACTGTTTTTT	CASSLAGIREKLFF
TRBV3-1/TRBV3-2	.	few	TRBJ1-1	TGTGCCAGCAGCCAAGATAGAGCAACGAGGCGGAACACTGAAGCTTTCTTT	CASSQDRATRRNTEAFF
TRBV19	TRBD1	.	TRBJ1-5	TGTGCCAGCACTTCCGGGACAGGGGAGAATCAGCCCCAGCATTTT	CASTSGTGENQPQHF
TRBV20-1	.	.	TRBJ2-3	TGCAGTGCGGGAGGCCCTCTGTGGTATTTT	CSAGGPLWYF